A selection of T cell receptor beta chains follows, all from one sample in a study of T cells after yellow fever vaccination. TCRdb passed the 5' RACE reads through MiXCR, listing each CDR3 protein once. Found here are some 420,000 distinct CDR3 sequences, roughly a sixth of them singletons; the top ten hold 15% to 20%. The source material was PBMCs, sampled before the yellow fever booster vaccination. These receptors originate from a man aged 18 to 30 who received the YFV17D yellow fever vaccine. CDR3s include the opening cysteine and the closing phenylalanine or tryptophan. D genes are given only for firm matches. Some rows have no size entry. The others give once, few or many, or a class for an expanded clone.

j_call: TRBJ2-7; v_call: TRBV27; d_call: NA; clone_size: few; cdr3_nt: TGTGCCAGCAGCGGGGACCTCAGAGAGCAGTACTTC; cdr3_aa: CASSGDLREQYF
j_call: TRBJ1-2; v_call: TRBV24-1; d_call: TRBD1; clone_size: NA; cdr3_nt: TGTGCCACCAGTGAGGGAAGGGGGCTCGGAGGCTACACCTTC; cdr3_aa: CATSEGRGLGGYTF
j_call: TRBJ2-1; v_call: TRBV4-3; d_call: NA; clone_size: NA; cdr3_nt: TGCGCCAGCAGCCAAGTCTTGGGAAACTCCTACAATGAGCAGTTCTTC; cdr3_aa: CASSQVLGNSYNEQFF
j_call: TRBJ1-5; v_call: TRBV4-2; d_call: NA; clone_size: few; cdr3_nt: TGTGCCAGCAGCCCGGACGGCCCGGGGGGCAATCAGCCCCAGCATTTT; cdr3_aa: CASSPDGPGGNQPQHF
j_call: TRBJ2-1; v_call: TRBV7-3; d_call: TRBD2; clone_size: many; cdr3_nt: TGTGCCAGCAGCATGGGACTAGCGGGCAATGAGCAGTTCTTC; cdr3_aa: CASSMGLAGNEQFF
j_call: TRBJ2-1; v_call: TRBV6-5; d_call: NA; clone_size: NA; cdr3_nt: TGTGCCAGCAGTTCCGGGCGGTCGGGCTTTTACAATGAGCAGTTCTTC; cdr3_aa: CASSSGRSGFYNEQFF
j_call: TRBJ1-2; v_call: TRBV20-1; d_call: NA; clone_size: NA; cdr3_nt: TGCAGTGCTATATCCTCGGTGGAGGGGGAAACCTATGGCTACACCTTC; cdr3_aa: CSAISSVEGETYGYTF
j_call: TRBJ2-3; v_call: TRBV10-1; d_call: NA; clone_size: many; cdr3_nt: TGCGCCAGCAGTCCCCAGACGGGGGTCGGTACGCAGTATTTT; cdr3_aa: CASSPQTGVGTQYF
j_call: TRBJ1-1; v_call: TRBV6-1; d_call: NA; clone_size: few; cdr3_nt: TGTGCCAGCAGTGAGGGTGAGGCTTTCTTT; cdr3_aa: CASSEGEAFF
j_call: TRBJ1-6; v_call: TRBV29-1; d_call: NA; clone_size: few; cdr3_nt: TGCAGCGTTGCTTTACACTATAATTCACCCCTCCACTTT; cdr3_aa: CSVALHYNSPLHF
j_call: TRBJ2-5; v_call: TRBV24-1; d_call: NA; clone_size: NA; cdr3_nt: TGTGCCACCAGTGAGGCGGGTGCAGGCCGAGTTGAGACCCAGTACTTC; cdr3_aa: CATSEAGAGRVETQYF
j_call: TRBJ2-7; v_call: TRBV6-2/TRBV6-3; d_call: TRBD1; clone_size: few; cdr3_nt: TGTGCCAGCAGTTACGCCTTGGGACAGGGCTACGAGCAGTACTTC; cdr3_aa: CASSYALGQGYEQYF
j_call: TRBJ2-3; v_call: TRBV4-3; d_call: TRBD2; clone_size: few; cdr3_nt: TGCGCCAGCAGCCAATGGGGGACTAGCGGGACCCCCTCGGACCCAGATACGCAGTATTTT; cdr3_aa: CASSQWGTSGTPSDPDTQYF
j_call: TRBJ2-3; v_call: TRBV7-2; d_call: NA; clone_size: NA; cdr3_nt: TGTGCCAGCAGCTTGCGGGCGATAGATACGCAGTATTTT; cdr3_aa: CASSLRAIDTQYF
j_call: TRBJ1-1; v_call: TRBV27; d_call: NA; clone_size: NA; cdr3_nt: TGTGCCAGCAGTTCAGGGGCGAGGGAAGCTTTCTTT; cdr3_aa: CASSSGAREAFF
j_call: TRBJ2-1; v_call: TRBV20-1; d_call: TRBD2; clone_size: few; cdr3_nt: TGCAGTGCTAGGCGGGGGACTGGCCATGAGCAGTTCTTC; cdr3_aa: CSARRGTGHEQFF